This section outlines one TCR beta chain sequence together with its context. The authors ran a second PCR of about 7 to 11 cycles using a sample-barcoded 5' primer and a J-beta primer mix. One entry per CDR3 protein, called by TCRdb with MiXCR from the 5' RACE reads. The repertoire has 780,000 or so distinct CDR3 sequences, approximately 53% of them found once; the top ten carry approximately 41%. CDR1 and CDR2 (germline): SEHNR, FQNEAQ (reference sequence). Trimming at V came to 5 bases and at J to 7 bases, leaving 14 bases not matched to a gene. The CDR3 sequence is 17 residues long. This sample is drawn from a study of blood T cells in healthy people across ages.

The chain recombines TRBV7-9 with TRBJ2-1; 10 bases are shared with TRBD2. Sequenced sample: blood. The source is a man at least 80 years old in good health. CDR3 sequence: CASSLAVGSGRWNEQFF. DNA for the CDR3: TGTGCCAGCAGCCTGGCGGTGGGTAGCGGGAGGTGGAATGAGCAGTTCTTC.